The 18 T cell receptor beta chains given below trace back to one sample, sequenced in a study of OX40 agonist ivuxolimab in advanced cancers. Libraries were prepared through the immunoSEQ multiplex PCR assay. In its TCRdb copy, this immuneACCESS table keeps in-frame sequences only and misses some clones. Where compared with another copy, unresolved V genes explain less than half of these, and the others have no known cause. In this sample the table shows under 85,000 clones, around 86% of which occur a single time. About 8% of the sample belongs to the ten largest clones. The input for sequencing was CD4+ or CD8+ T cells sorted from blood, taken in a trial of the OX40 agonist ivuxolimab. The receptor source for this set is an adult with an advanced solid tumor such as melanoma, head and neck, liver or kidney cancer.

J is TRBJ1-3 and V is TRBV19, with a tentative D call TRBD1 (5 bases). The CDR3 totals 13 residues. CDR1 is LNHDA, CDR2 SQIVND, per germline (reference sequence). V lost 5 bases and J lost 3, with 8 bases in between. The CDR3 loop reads CASSETVGNTIYF. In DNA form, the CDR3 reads TGTGCCAGTAGTGAGACAGTTGGAAACACCATATATTTT.

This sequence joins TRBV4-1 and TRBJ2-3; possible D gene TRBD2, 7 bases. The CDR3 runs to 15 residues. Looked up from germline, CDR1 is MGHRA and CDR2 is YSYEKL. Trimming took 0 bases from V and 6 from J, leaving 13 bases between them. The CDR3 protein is CASSQDAGAGDTQYF. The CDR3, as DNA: TGCGCCAGCAGCCAAGATGCGGGGGCTGGGGATACGCAGTATTTT.

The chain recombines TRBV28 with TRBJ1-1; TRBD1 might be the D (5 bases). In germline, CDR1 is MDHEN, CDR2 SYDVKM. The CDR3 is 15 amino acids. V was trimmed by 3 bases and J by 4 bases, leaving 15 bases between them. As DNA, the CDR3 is TGTGCCAGCAGTTTCCCCCTGGGTGGGGGCACTGAAGCTTTCTTT. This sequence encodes CASSFPLGGGTEAFF. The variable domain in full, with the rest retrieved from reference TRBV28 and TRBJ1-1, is DVKVTQSSRYLVKRTGEKVFLECVQDMDHENMFWYRQDPGLGLRLIYFSYDVKMKEKGDIPEGYSVSREKKERFSLILESASTNQTSMYLCASSFPLGGGTEAFFGQGTRLTVV.

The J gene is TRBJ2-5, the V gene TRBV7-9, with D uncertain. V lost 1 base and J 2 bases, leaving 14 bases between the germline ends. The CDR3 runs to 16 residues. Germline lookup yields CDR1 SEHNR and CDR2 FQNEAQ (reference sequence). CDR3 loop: CASSLDCPGEQETQYF. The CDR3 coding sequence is TGTGCCAGCAGCTTAGACTGCCCAGGTGAGCAAGAGACCCAGTACTTC.

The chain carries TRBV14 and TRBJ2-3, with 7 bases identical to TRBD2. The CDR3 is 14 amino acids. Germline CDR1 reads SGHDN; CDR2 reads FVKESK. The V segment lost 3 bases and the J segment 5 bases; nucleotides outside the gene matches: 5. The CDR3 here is CASSQIAGKDTQYF. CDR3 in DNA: TGTGCCAGCAGCCAGATAGCGGGCAAAGATACGCAGTATTTT.

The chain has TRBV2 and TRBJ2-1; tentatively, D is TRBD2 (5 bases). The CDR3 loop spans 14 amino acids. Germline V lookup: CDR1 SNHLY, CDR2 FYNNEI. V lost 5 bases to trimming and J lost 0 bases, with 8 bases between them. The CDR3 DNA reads TGTGCCAGCAGTCCTAGCCGCTCCTACAATGAGCAGTTCTTC. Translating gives CASSPSRSYNEQFF. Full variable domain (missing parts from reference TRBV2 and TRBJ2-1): EPEVTQTPSHQVTQMGQEVILRCVPISNHLYFYWYRQILGQKVEFLVSFYNNEISEKSEIFDDQFSVERPDGSNFTLKIRSTKLEDSAMYFCASSPSRSYNEQFFGPGTRLTVL.

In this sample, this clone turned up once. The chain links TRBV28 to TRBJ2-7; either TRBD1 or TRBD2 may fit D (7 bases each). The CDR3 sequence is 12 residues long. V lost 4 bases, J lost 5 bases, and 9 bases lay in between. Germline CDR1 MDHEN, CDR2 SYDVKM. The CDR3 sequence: CASSSGGDEQYF. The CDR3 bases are TGTGCCAGCAGTTCAGGGGGGGACGAGCAGTACTTC.

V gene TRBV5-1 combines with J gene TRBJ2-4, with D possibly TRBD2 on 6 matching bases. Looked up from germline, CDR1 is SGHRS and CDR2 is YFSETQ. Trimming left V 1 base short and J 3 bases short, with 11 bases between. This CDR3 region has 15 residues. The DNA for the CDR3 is TGCGCCAGCAGCTTGTATGGGGAGGACAAAAACATTCAGTACTTC. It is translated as CASSLYGEDKNIQYF.

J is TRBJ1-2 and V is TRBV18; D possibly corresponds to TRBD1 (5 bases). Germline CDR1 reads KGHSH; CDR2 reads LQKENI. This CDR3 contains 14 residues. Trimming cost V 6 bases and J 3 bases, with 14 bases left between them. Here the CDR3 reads CASSPRDGDYGYTF. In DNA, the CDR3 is TGTGCCAGCTCTCCCCGGGACGGGGACTATGGCTACACCTTC. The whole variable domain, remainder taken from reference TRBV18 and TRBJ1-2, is NAGVMQNPRHLVRRRGQEARLRCSPMKGHSHVYWYRQLPEEGLKFMVYLQKENIIDESGMPKERFSAEFPKEGPSILRIQQVVRGDSAAYFCASSPRDGDYGYTFGSGTRLTVV.

This chain's CDR3 is CASRGQGDQPQHF. The CDR3 nucleotides read TGTGCCAGTAGGGGACAGGGAGATCAGCCCCAGCATTTT. The gene calls are TRBV19 and TRBJ1-5; TRBD1 matches 9 bases. Germline V CDR1 and CDR2: LNHDA, SQIVND (reference sequence). The CDR3 sequence is 13 residues long. J lost 5 bases, V lost 6 bases, and 2 bases had no gene match.

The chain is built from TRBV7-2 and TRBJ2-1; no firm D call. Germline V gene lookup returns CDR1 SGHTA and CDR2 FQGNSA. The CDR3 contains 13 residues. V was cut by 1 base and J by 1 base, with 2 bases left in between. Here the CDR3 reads CASSLVSYNEQFF. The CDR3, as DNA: TGTGCCAGCAGCTTAGTATCCTACAATGAGCAGTTCTTC.

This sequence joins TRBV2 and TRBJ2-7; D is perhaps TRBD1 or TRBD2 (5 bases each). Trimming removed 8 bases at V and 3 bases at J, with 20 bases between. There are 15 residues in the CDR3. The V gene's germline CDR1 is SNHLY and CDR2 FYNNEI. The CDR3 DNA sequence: TGTGCCAGCCGGATCGGGACCCAGTACCTCTACGAGCAGTACTTC. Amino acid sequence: CASRIGTQYLYEQYF.

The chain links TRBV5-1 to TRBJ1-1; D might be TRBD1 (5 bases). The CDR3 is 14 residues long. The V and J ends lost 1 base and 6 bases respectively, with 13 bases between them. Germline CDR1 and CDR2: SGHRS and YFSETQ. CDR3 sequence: CASSLSAGTSEAFF. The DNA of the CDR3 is TGCGCCAGCAGCTTGTCCGCAGGGACGTCTGAAGCTTTCTTT.

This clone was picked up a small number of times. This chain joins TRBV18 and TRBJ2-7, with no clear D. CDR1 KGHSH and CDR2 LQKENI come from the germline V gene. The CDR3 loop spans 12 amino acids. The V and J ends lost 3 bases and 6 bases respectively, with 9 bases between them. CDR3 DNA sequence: TGTGCCAGCTCACCCACTACGCCCGAGCAGTACTTC. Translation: CASSPTTPEQYF.

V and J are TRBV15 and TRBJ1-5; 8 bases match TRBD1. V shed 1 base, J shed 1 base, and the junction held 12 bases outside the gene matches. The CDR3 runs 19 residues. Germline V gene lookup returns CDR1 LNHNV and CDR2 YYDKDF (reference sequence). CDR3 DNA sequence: TGTGCCACCAGCAGAGTGCCCCCGGGACAGGCGGCAAGCAATCAGCCCCAGCATTTT. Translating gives CATSRVPPGQAASNQPQHF.

The CDR3 region is CASSYPGRNTEAFF. The CDR3 nucleotides read TGTGCCAGCAGTTATCCAGGGAGAAACACTGAAGCTTTCTTT. The chain recombines TRBV6-5 with TRBJ1-1, with D perhaps TRBD1 (5 bases). The V and J ends lost 3 bases and 2 bases respectively, with 10 bases between them. Germline CDR1 is MNHEY and CDR2 is SVGAGI. This CDR3 region has 14 residues.

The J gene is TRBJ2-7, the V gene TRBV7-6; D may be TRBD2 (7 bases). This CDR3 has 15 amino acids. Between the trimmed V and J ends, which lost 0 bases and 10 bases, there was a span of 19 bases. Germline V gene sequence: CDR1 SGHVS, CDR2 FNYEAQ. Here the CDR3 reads CASSLARGGADSQYF. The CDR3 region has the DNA TGTGCCAGCAGCTTAGCGAGGGGGGGCGCTGATTCTCAGTACTTC.

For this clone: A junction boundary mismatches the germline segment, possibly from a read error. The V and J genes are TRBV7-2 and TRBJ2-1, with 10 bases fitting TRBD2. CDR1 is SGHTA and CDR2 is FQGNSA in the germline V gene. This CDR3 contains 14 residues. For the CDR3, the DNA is TGTGCCAGCAGCTTAAGGCTAGCGGGAGATTATTTACTCTTC. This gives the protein CASSLRLAGDYLLF.